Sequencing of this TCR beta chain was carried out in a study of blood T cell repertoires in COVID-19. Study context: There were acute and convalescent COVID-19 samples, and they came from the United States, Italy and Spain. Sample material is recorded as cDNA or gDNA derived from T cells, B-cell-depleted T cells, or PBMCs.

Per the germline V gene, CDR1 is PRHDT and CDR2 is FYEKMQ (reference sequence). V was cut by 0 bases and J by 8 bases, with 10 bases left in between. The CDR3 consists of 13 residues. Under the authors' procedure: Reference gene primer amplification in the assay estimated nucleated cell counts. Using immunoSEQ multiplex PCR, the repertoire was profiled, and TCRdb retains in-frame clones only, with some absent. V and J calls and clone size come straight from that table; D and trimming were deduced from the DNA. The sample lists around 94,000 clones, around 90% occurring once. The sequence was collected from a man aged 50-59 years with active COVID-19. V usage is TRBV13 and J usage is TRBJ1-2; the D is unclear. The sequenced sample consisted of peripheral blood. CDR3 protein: CASSLGRGNGYTF. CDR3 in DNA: TGTGCCAGCAGCTTAGGCCGGGGTAACGGCTACACCTTC.